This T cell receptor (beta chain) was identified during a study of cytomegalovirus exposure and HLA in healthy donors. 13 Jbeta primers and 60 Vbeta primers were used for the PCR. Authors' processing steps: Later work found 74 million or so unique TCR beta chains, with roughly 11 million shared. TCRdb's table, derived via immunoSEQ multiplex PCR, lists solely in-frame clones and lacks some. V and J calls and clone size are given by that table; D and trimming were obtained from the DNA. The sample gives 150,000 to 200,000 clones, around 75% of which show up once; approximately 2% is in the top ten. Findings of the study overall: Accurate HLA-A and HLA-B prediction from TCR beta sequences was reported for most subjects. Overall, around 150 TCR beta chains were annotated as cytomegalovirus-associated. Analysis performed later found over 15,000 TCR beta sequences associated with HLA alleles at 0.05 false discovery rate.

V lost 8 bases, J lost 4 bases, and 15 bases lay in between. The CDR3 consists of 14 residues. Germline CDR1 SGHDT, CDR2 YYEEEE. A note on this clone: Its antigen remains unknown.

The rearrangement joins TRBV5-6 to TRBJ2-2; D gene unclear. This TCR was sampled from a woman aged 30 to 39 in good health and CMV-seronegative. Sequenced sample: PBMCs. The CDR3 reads CASQLYGFTGELFF. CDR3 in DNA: TGTGCCAGTCAGCTATACGGGTTCACCGGGGAGCTGTTTTTT.